Shown below are 25 T cell receptor beta chains from a single sample sequenced in a study of shared clonotypes between healthy human individuals. Sequencing was performed with immunoSEQ multiplex PCR; in TCRdb, only in-frame clones are kept and a portion is missing. The sample records roughly 450,000 clones, 79% being singletons. The specimen sequenced was PBMCs. These receptor sequences come from a woman aged 40 to 50 in good health. Some clones in this sample may be carry-over from other donors' samples.

The CDR3 loop is CASSLSGGNTEAFF. As DNA, the CDR3 is TGCGCCAGCAGCCTAAGTGGGGGGAACACTGAAGCTTTCTTT. The chain couples TRBV4-1 to TRBJ1-1, with D maybe TRBD1 (5 bases). The V and J ends lost 4 bases and 1 base respectively, with 10 bases between them. CDR1 and CDR2 (germline): MGHRA, YSYEKL. The CDR3 spans 14 residues.

Note on this clone: In the same sample, other DNA sequences code for this CDR3. The chain is built from TRBV7-6 and TRBJ2-1, with a possible D match to TRBD1 (5 bases). This CDR3 region has 13 residues. In germline, CDR1 is SGHVS, CDR2 FNYEAQ. The V gene lost 5 bases and the J gene lost 4 bases, with 9 bases spanning the gap. The CDR3 here is CASSLNRYNEQFF. In nucleotides, the CDR3 is TGTGCCAGCAGCCTTAACAGGTACAATGAGCAGTTCTTC.

The chain has TRBV27 and TRBJ2-7; a weak D match, TRBD2 (6 bases). The CDR3 length is 18 residues. The germline gives CDR1 MNHEY, CDR2 SMNVEV (reference sequence). Trimming removed 1 base from V and 4 bases from J, with 23 bases in between. CDR3 in DNA: TGTGCCAGCAGTTTATGGGTCCCTCGTCCGCGGGATGTGTACGAGCAGTACTTC. It encodes CASSLWVPRPRDVYEQYF.

This clone was seen a few times. Other DNA sequences from this sample encode an identical CDR3 as well. This rearrangement joins TRBV30 to TRBJ1-5; D uncertain. CDR1 is GTSNPN, CDR2 SVGIG, per germline (reference sequence). The V and J ends lost 0 bases and 1 base respectively, with 4 bases between them. CDR3 length equals 13 residues. The CDR3 sequence: CAWSVRSNQPQHF. CDR3 in DNA: TGTGCCTGGAGTGTAAGGAGCAATCAGCCCCAGCATTTT.

The gene calls are TRBV2 and TRBJ2-2, with D hard to call. Germline CDR1 and CDR2: SNHLY and FYNNEI. The CDR3 extends over 15 amino acids. With 4 bases removed from V and 6 bases from J, the gap between germline ends came to 15 bases. The CDR3 bases are TGTGCCAGCAGTGCCAAAGTGAGCTATCCCGGGGAGCTGTTTTTT. Residues: CASSAKVSYPGELFF.

The chain employs TRBV10-3 and TRBJ2-3; 7 bases are shared with TRBD2. The germline V gene encodes CDR1 ENHRY and CDR2 SYGVKD. This CDR3 has 15 amino acids. Losses at the gene ends were 0 bases for V and 1 base for J; bases not matched to a gene: 1. CDR3 nucleotides: TGTGCCATCAGTGAGTCCCTAGCGGGCACAGATACGCAGTATTTT. This gives the protein CAISESLAGTDTQYF.

The table lists this clone with many counts. Distinct nucleotide sequences in the sample also encode this CDR3. The CDR3 DNA reads as TGTGCCAGCAGCTGGGGGACCGGGGAGCTGTTTTTT. Amino acid sequence: CASSWGTGELFF. This rearrangement joins TRBV11-2 to TRBJ2-2, with D tentatively TRBD1 or TRBD2 (5 bases each). The V and J ends lost 4 bases and 5 bases respectively, with 5 bases between them. Germline V gene lookup returns CDR1 SGHAT and CDR2 FQNNGV. This CDR3 has 12 amino acids.

J is TRBJ1-5 and V is TRBV7-2; TRBD1 might be the D (6 bases). The length of the CDR3 is 15 residues. V dropped 1 base and J dropped 5 bases, with 12 bases sitting between them. Germline CDR1 is SGHTA and CDR2 is FQGNSA. The CDR3 reads CASSLVGTTDQPQHF. In nucleotides, the CDR3 is TGTGCCAGCAGCTTAGTAGGGACAACCGATCAGCCCCAGCATTTT.

This chain joins TRBV19 and TRBJ1-2, with D unclear. Trimming left V 5 bases short and J 4 bases short, with 14 bases between. This CDR3 has 14 residues. CDR1 is LNHDA and CDR2 is SQIVND in the germline V gene (reference sequence). This CDR3 is CASSVVMDSYGYTF. DNA of the CDR3: TGTGCCAGTAGTGTCGTAATGGATTCCTATGGCTACACCTTC.

J is TRBJ2-5 and V is TRBV30; maybe TRBD2 (5 bases). V lost 3 bases to trimming and J lost 2 bases, with 10 bases between them. The CDR3 sequence is 13 residues long. Germline CDR1 reads GTSNPN; CDR2 reads SVGIG (reference sequence). CDR3 region: CAWRTKGQETQYF. In DNA form, the CDR3 reads TGTGCCTGGAGGACTAAAGGTCAAGAGACCCAGTACTTC.

This clone was detected only once. V and J are TRBV9 and TRBJ2-2; no definite D call. The CDR3 length is 14 residues. V lost 0 bases and J 5 bases, leaving 8 bases between the germline ends. The germline V gene encodes CDR1 SGDLS and CDR2 YYNGEE. CDR3 loop: CASSVAPTTGELFF. The CDR3 nucleotides are TGTGCCAGCAGCGTAGCACCAACGACCGGGGAGCTGTTTTTT.

The rearrangement links TRBV30 to TRBJ2-7; TRBD2 matches 7 bases. The CDR3 loop spans 13 amino acids. V dropped 4 bases and J dropped 4; count of bases not matched to a gene: 7. Germline V gene data show CDR1 as GTSNPN and CDR2 as SVGIG (reference sequence). The CDR3 DNA sequence: TGTGCCTGGAAGAGCGGGACCTCGTACGAGCAGTACTTC. Translation: CAWKSGTSYEQYF.

This clone has just one count. This rearrangement joins TRBV7-9 to TRBJ2-1, with D tentatively TRBD1 (6 bases). V was trimmed by 2 bases and J by 1 base, leaving 9 bases between them. CDR3 length equals 15 residues. Germline V gives CDR1 SEHNR, CDR2 FQNEAQ (reference sequence). CDR3: CASSLKRGSYNEQFF. The CDR3 DNA sequence: TGTGCCAGCAGCTTAAAAAGGGGGTCCTACAATGAGCAGTTCTTC.

The table lists this clone with many counts. The gene calls are TRBV5-1 and TRBJ1-1; the D gene is possibly TRBD1 (5 bases). CDR1 SGHRS and CDR2 YFSETQ come from the germline V gene. V shed 6 bases and J shed 4 bases, with 13 bases lying between them. This CDR3 has 13 amino acids. The CDR3, as DNA: TGCGCCAGCAACCTCCGGGGGGGCACTGAAGCTTTCTTT. This gives the protein CASNLRGGTEAFF.

CDR3 sequence: CASSRGGGGQTQYF. The CDR3 region has the DNA TGCGCCAGCAGCCGAGGAGGGGGCGGTCAGACCCAGTACTTC. The rearrangement joins TRBV4-1 to TRBJ2-5, with D possibly TRBD1 on 7 matching bases. Germline V gene data show CDR1 as MGHRA and CDR2 as YSYEKL. The germline V and J ends were trimmed by 4 bases and 6 bases, with 15 bases remaining between them. The CDR3 totals 14 residues.

This chain connects TRBV5-6 to TRBJ2-3; D not certain. The CDR3 spans 13 residues. Germline CDR1 SGHDT, CDR2 YYEEEE. V was trimmed by 4 bases and J by 0 bases, leaving 6 bases between them. DNA for the CDR3: TGTGCCAGCAGCGTAACTAGCACAGATACGCAGTATTTT. It yields the protein CASSVTSTDTQYF.

This clone has only one observation. The chain has TRBV6-1 and TRBJ2-1; no definite D call. V lost 8 bases and J 2 bases, leaving 10 bases between the germline ends. Looked up from germline, CDR1 is MNHNS and CDR2 is SASEGT. The CDR3 spans 13 residues. The CDR3 protein is CASGYTTYNEQFF. In DNA form, the CDR3 reads TGTGCCAGCGGGTACACAACCTACAATGAGCAGTTCTTC.

The chain is built from TRBV7-6 and TRBJ2-3; D may match TRBD1 or TRBD2 (5 bases each). Germline values: CDR1 SGHVS, CDR2 FNYEAQ. Trimming took 4 bases from V and 4 from J, leaving 9 bases between them. This CDR3 spans 13 amino acids. In DNA, the CDR3 is TGTGCCAGCAGCTCTAGGGGAGCAGATACGCAGTATTTT. Amino acid sequence: CASSSRGADTQYF.

Only one count was recorded for this clone. The CDR3 nucleotides read TGTGCCAGCAATCTACTACCCAAAAACATTCAGTACTTC. It specifies CASNLLPKNIQYF. This sequence joins TRBV6-6 and TRBJ2-4; the D is unclear. This CDR3 is 13 amino acids long. The ends were cut back, 7 bases at V and 2 bases at J, with 9 bases in the middle. CDR1 and CDR2 (germline): MNHNY, SVGAGI (reference sequence).

This clone showed up many times. The chain carries TRBV6-1 and TRBJ2-7; D possibly uses TRBD1 or TRBD2 (6 bases each). V lost 5 bases to trimming and J lost 0 bases, with 14 bases between them. This CDR3 has 15 amino acids. Germline V gene sequence: CDR1 MNHNS, CDR2 SASEGT. CDR3 in amino acids: CASSSEPGASYEQYF. In DNA form, the CDR3 reads TGTGCCAGCAGTAGCGAGCCGGGGGCCTCCTACGAGCAGTACTTC.

V gene TRBV11-3 combines with J gene TRBJ2-1; D is possibly TRBD1 (5 bases). CDR3 size: 15 residues. Trimming removed 0 bases from V and 0 bases from J, with 6 bases in between. Germline lookup yields CDR1 SGHNT and CDR2 YENEEA. CDR3 amino acids: CASSLEGLSYNEQFF. The DNA of the CDR3 is TGTGCCAGCAGCTTAGAGGGGCTCTCCTACAATGAGCAGTTCTTC.

This clone was found a few times. The rearrangement uses TRBV27 and TRBJ2-1; no reliable D call. CDR1 and CDR2 from the germline V gene are MNHEY and SMNVEV (reference sequence). CDR3 length equals 15 residues. V was pared by 3 bases and J by 4 bases, with 13 bases between. As DNA, the CDR3 is TGTGCCAGCAGTTTCGCAGCCTCTCTATACAATGAGCAGTTCTTC. Translated: CASSFAASLYNEQFF.

The V call is TRBV10-3, the J call TRBJ2-3; the match to TRBD1 covers 7 bases. The germline CDR1 and CDR2 sequences are ENHRY and SYGVKD. This CDR3 contains 16 residues. The V and J ends lost 4 bases and 7 bases, in that order; junction bases with no gene match: 14. CDR3 DNA sequence: TGTGCCATCAGTGTGGGTGGGCTAGGGGGCAGTTATACGCAGTATTTT. It encodes CAISVGGLGGSYTQYF.

This rearrangement joins TRBV7-2 to TRBJ2-7, with D possibly being TRBD1 or TRBD2 (5 bases each). The V gene's germline CDR1 is SGHTA and CDR2 FQGNSA. The germline V and J ends were trimmed by 2 bases and 7 bases, with 18 bases remaining between them. This CDR3 spans 15 amino acids. CDR3 amino acids: CASSLSAREFGEQYF. For the CDR3, the DNA is TGTGCCAGCAGCTTATCCGCCAGGGAGTTCGGAGAGCAGTACTTC.

V gene TRBV6-4 combines with J gene TRBJ2-2, with D maybe TRBD1 (6 bases). The germline CDR1 and CDR2 sequences are MRHNA and SNTAGT. This CDR3 is built from 14 residues. V lost 0 bases to trimming and J lost 9 bases, with 11 bases between them. The CDR3 region is CASSDSGAERELFF. CDR3 nucleotides: TGTGCCAGCAGTGACTCGGGGGCGGAACGGGAGCTGTTTTTT.